Listed below are T cell receptor beta chains from one sample, sequenced in a study of cytomegalovirus exposure and HLA in healthy donors. Method: immunoSEQ multiplex PCR; TCRdb's copy keeps in-frame clones and lacks some. The sample holds 35,000 to 45,000 clones, 40% to 60% seen once. Source material: PBMCs. The origin of the receptors is a human donor in good health. CDR3s include the opening cysteine and the closing phenylalanine or tryptophan. Fields, in order: CDR3 length, clone size, J gene, D gene, V gene, CDR3 protein, CDR3 DNA. A D gene is named only where the DNA matches it firmly. Clone size appears in some rows only: once, few, many, or a class for an expanded clone.

>15|NA|TRBJ2-3|NA|TRBV7-2
CASSLARGGTDTQYF
TGTGCCAGCAGCTTAGCCAGGGGAGGCACAGATACGCAGTATTTT
>14|NA|TRBJ2-7|TRBD2|TRBV7-2
CASSYGGVVYEQYF
TGTGCCAGCAGCTACGGGGGGGTCGTCTACGAGCAGTACTTC
>9|NA|TRBJ2-3|NA|TRBV5-8
CASSPTQYF
TGTGCCAGCAGCCCGACGCAGTATTTT
>14|few|TRBJ1-5|NA|TRBV6-6
CASTGGFSNQPQHF
TGTGCCAGCACCGGGGGGTTTAGCAATCAGCCCCAGCATTTT
>15|NA|TRBJ2-7|NA|TRBV6-5
CAISGVSGASYEQYF
TGTGCCATCAGTGGGGTGTCGGGAGCCTCCTACGAGCAGTACTTC
>13|NA|TRBJ2-7|NA|TRBV6-5
CASSADRIREQYF
TGTGCCAGCAGTGCCGACAGAATACGCGAGCAGTACTTC
>16|NA|TRBJ2-2|NA|TRBV5-4
CASSLSPDKNTGELFF
TGTGCCAGCAGCTTGAGCCCGGACAAAAACACCGGGGAGCTGTTTTTT
>16|NA|TRBJ1-5|NA|TRBV5-6
CASSHSMTGYNQPQHF
TGTGCCAGCAGCCACTCTATGACAGGTTACAATCAGCCCCAGCATTTT
>15|once|TRBJ2-6|NA|TRBV5-1
CASSIGESGANVLTF
TGCGCCAGCAGCATTGGAGAGTCTGGGGCCAACGTCCTGACTTTC
>17|NA|TRBJ1-6|NA|TRBV2
CASSEFPISSYNSPLHF
TGTGCCAGCAGTGAGTTCCCTATAAGCTCCTATAATTCACCCCTCCACTTT
>13|once|TRBJ2-3|NA|TRBV5-4
CASSFTSTDTRYF
TGTGCCAGCAGCTTTACTTCCACAGATACGCGGTATTTT
>13|NA|TRBJ1-2|TRBD1|TRBV6-6
CASRTTGTYGYTF
TGTGCCAGCAGGACGACAGGGACGTATGGCTACACCTTC
>15|NA|TRBJ2-1|NA|TRBV7-2
CASSLKSSSYNEQFF
TGTGCCAGCAGCTTAAAGTCGAGCTCCTACAATGAGCAGTTCTTC
>17|NA|TRBJ2-2|TRBD2|TRBV11-2
CASSYSGTSGSTGELFF
TGTGCCAGCAGCTACTCCGGGACTAGCGGGAGTACCGGGGAGCTGTTTTTT
>16|few|TRBJ2-7|TRBD1|TRBV4-3
CARPKGAHLRTYEQYF
TGCGCCAGACCTAAGGGGGCGCACCTTAGGACCTACGAGCAGTACTTC
>14|NA|TRBJ2-5|TRBD2|TRBV7-2
CASSLDLPPSGRDF
TGTGCCAGCAGCTTAGATCTCCCCCCCAGCGGGAGGGACTTC
>14|NA|TRBJ2-3|TRBD2|TRBV5-1
CASSLGGGADTQYF
TGCGCCAGCAGCTTAGGCGGGGGGGCAGATACGCAGTATTTT
>16|NA|TRBJ1-2|TRBD1|TRBV7-2
CASSLFRDRFNYGYTF
TGTGCCAGCAGCTTATTTAGGGACAGGTTTAACTATGGCTACACCTTC
>14|few|TRBJ2-1|NA|TRBV7-9
CASSARQGYNEQFF
TGTGCCAGCAGCGCACGACAAGGCTACAATGAGCAGTTCTTC
>13|NA|TRBJ2-7|TRBD1|TRBV6-1
CASSSQGAYEQYF
TGTGCCAGCAGCTCCCAGGGGGCGTACGAGCAGTACTTC
>16|few|TRBJ1-5|NA|TRBV10-3
CAISKGYRDSNQPQHF
TGTGCCATCAGCAAGGGGTACAGGGATAGCAATCAGCCCCAGCATTTT
>15|NA|TRBJ1-5|TRBD1|TRBV7-8
CASSRTGGSNQPQHF
TGTGCCAGCAGCCGTACAGGGGGCAGCAATCAGCCCCAGCATTTT
>17|NA|TRBJ2-7|NA|TRBV4-2
CASSQEVQDREGYEQYF
TGTGCCAGCAGCCAAGAGGTACAGGACAGGGAGGGATACGAGCAGTACTTC
>15|few|TRBJ2-5|TRBD2|TRBV6-5
CASSYSMTSGETQYF
TGTGCCAGCAGTTACTCGATGACTAGCGGGGAGACCCAGTACTTC
>15|once|TRBJ2-3|NA|TRBV15
CATSSRMQGSDTQYF
TGTGCCACCAGCAGTAGGATGCAGGGGTCAGATACGCAGTATTTT
>18|few|TRBJ2-3|TRBD2|TRBV30
CAWSGFGGEGRSTDTQYF
TGTGCCTGGAGCGGCTTTGGGGGGGAGGGCCGGAGCACAGATACGCAGTATTTT
>15|NA|TRBJ2-1|NA|TRBV7-3
CASSLQGGGHNEQFF
TGTGCCAGCAGCCTACAGGGGGGGGGCCACAATGAGCAGTTCTTC
>15|NA|TRBJ2-7|TRBD2|TRBV7-2
CASSATAGLAYEQYF
TGTGCCAGCAGCGCGACAGCCGGACTAGCGTACGAGCAGTACTTC
>17|NA|TRBJ2-7|TRBD2|TRBV29-1
CSVDGQGKRAGVRGQYF
TGCAGCGTTGATGGGCAGGGAAAAAGGGCGGGAGTTCGTGGGCAGTACTTC
>17|NA|TRBJ1-5|TRBD1|TRBV19
CASRNFRAGGGNQPQHF
TGTGCCAGTAGGAATTTTAGGGCAGGGGGCGGGAATCAGCCCCAGCATTTT
>11|NA|TRBJ1-2|TRBD1|TRBV6-5
CASRTGHGYTF
TGTGCCAGCAGGACAGGGCATGGCTACACCTTC
>15|few|TRBJ2-1|NA|TRBV27
CASSLMGGTYNEQFF
TGTGCCAGCAGTTTGATGGGGGGGACATACAATGAGCAGTTCTTC
>15|few|TRBJ1-2|NA|TRBV5-4
CASSFPGQTYYGYTF
TGTGCCAGCAGCTTCCCGGGACAAACCTACTATGGCTACACCTTC
>17|NA|TRBJ1-2|TRBD1|TRBV28
CASSLLGQVGYGYGYTF
TGTGCCAGCAGTTTATTGGGACAGGTGGGGTATGGCTATGGCTACACCTTC
>15|few|TRBJ1-6|TRBD1|TRBV5-6
CASSSLQGGYSPLHF
TGTGCCAGCAGCAGCCTACAGGGGGGGTATTCACCCCTCCACTTT
>14|NA|TRBJ1-5|TRBD1|TRBV2
CASSRGRSNQPQHF
TGTGCCAGCAGCAGGGGGAGAAGCAATCAGCCCCAGCATTTT
>14|NA|TRBJ1-5|TRBD1|TRBV19
CASSGGQAFQPQHF
TGTGCCAGTAGTGGGGGACAGGCATTTCAGCCCCAGCATTTT
>13|NA|TRBJ2-3|NA|TRBV7-2
CASSLTGVDTQYF
TGTGCCAGCAGCTTAACGGGAGTAGATACGCAGTATTTT
>15|few|TRBJ1-2|NA|TRBV11-2
CASSSTGLANYGYTF
TGTGCCAGCAGCTCTACGGGGTTAGCTAACTATGGCTACACCTTC
>17|NA|TRBJ2-1|NA|TRBV5-1
CASSSPGGLNSYNEQFF
TGCGCCAGCAGCTCCCCTGGCGGACTTAACTCCTACAATGAGCAGTTCTTC
>16|NA|TRBJ2-3|TRBD2|TRBV9
CASSVISGSSTDTQYF
TGTGCCAGCAGCGTAATTAGCGGGTCTTCCACAGATACGCAGTATTTT
>11|few|TRBJ1-1|NA|TRBV10-3
CAISERGAAFF
TGTGCCATCAGTGAACGGGGTGCAGCTTTCTTT
>16|few|TRBJ1-5|TRBD1|TRBV6-1
CASSKGTDRGYQPQHF
TGTGCCAGCAGTAAAGGAACCGACAGGGGTTATCAGCCCCAGCATTTT
>15|NA|TRBJ1-3|TRBD1|TRBV6-5
CASSYDRAGGNTIYF
TGTGCCAGCAGTTACGACAGGGCGGGAGGAAACACCATATATTTT
>15|NA|TRBJ1-2|NA|TRBV19
CASSPPDGTMRGYTF
TGTGCCAGTAGCCCTCCCGACGGGACTATGCGGGGCTACACCTTC
>17|NA|TRBJ2-5|TRBD2|TRBV5-1
CASSRLFSGGTEETQYF
TGCGCCAGCAGCCGTTTATTTAGCGGGGGGACAGAAGAGACCCAGTACTTC